The T cell receptor (beta chain) described here comes from a study of prognosis after radiotherapy for stage I lung cancer. Two-round multiplex PCR, the amplification method, yielded TCR beta CDR3 from genomic DNA. Primers targeting each individual TRBV and TRBJ gene were applied in first-round PCR. TCRdb re-derived calls from the multiplex PCR reads in MiXCR, one entry per CDR3 protein. This sample carries around 30,000 distinct CDR3 sequences, more than 25% of them seen once, and the ten largest clones take 9% to 13%. There are many counts of this clonotype. The germline CDR1 and CDR2 sequences are MDHEN and SYDVKM. This CDR3 region has 14 residues. V dropped 8 bases and J dropped 1 base, with 13 bases sitting between them.

This sequence was found in a donor aged 50 or older with non-small cell lung cancer. The sample was PBMCs, taken before or after stereotactic body radiation therapy (not recorded which). The V and J genes are TRBV28 and TRBJ2-3, with D perhaps matching TRBD2 (5 bases). Here the CDR3 DNA reads TGTGCCAGCTCCGAGAGGCGGGGCACAGATACGCAGTATTTT. It codes for CASSERRGTDTQYF.